This T cell receptor beta chain derives from a study of blood T cell repertoires in COVID-19. About the research overall: Researchers got acute and convalescent COVID-19 samples from the United States, Italy and Spain. PBMCs, B-cell-depleted T cells, or T cells provided the cDNA or gDNA that made up the material.

V lost 3 bases, J lost 0 bases, and 12 bases lay in between. The CDR3 totals 16 residues. Germline CDR1 is SGHAT and CDR2 is FQNNGV. In the original processing: Nucleated cell counts were estimated from reference gene primer amplification. Data came from immunoSEQ multiplex PCR; TCRdb stores just in-frame clones and leaves some out. The V and J calls and clone size are taken from that table; D and trimming were inferred from the DNA. Here the sample spans under 300,000 clones, just under 85% being singletons. This chain links TRBV11-2 with TRBJ1-5, with TRBD1 as a possible D gene (6 bases). The TCR comes from a woman in her sixties with active or convalescent COVID-19. Sequencing was done on a sample of peripheral blood. DNA for the CDR3: TGTGCCAGCAGCTTGGGGGGGCTTAATAGCAATCAGCCCCAGCATTTT. It is translated as CASSLGGLNSNQPQHF.